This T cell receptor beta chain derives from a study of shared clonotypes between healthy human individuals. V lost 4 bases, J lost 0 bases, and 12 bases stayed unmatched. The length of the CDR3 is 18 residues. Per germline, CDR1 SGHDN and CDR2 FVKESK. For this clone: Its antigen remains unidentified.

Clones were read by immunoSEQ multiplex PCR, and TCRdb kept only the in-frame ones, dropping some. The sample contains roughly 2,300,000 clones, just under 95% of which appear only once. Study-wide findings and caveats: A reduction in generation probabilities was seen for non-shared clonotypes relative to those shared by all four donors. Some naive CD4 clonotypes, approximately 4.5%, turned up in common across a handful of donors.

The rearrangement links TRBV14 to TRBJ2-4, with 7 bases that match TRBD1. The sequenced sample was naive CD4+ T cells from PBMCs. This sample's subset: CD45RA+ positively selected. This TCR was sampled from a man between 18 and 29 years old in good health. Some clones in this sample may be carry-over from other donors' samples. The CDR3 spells CASSPTGTAGLAKNIQYF. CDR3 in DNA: TGTGCCAGCAGCCCAACCGGGACAGCCGGTCTAGCCAAAAACATTCAGTACTTC.